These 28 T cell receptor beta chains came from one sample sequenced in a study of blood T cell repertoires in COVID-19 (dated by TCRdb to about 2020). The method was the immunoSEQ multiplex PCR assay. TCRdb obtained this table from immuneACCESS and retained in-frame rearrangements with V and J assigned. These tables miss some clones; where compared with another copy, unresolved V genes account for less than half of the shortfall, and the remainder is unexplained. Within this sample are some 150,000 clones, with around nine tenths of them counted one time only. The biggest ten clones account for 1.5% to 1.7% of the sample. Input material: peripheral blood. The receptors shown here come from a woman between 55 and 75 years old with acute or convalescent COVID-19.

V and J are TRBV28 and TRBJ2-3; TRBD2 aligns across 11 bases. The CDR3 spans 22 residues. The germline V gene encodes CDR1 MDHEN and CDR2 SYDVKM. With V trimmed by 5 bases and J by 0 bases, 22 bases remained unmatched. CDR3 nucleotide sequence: TGTGCCAGCAGTCCCCTAGCGGGGGGCTCAACGTCGCCTCGTTATAGCACAGATACGCAGTATTTT. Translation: CASSPLAGGSTSPRYSTDTQYF.

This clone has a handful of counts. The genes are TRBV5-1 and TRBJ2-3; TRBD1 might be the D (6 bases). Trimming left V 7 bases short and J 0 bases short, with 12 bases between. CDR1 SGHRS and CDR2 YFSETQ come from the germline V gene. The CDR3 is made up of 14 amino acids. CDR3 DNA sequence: TGCGCCAGCCGATCTCAGGGGAGCACAGATACGCAGTATTTT. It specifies CASRSQGSTDTQYF.

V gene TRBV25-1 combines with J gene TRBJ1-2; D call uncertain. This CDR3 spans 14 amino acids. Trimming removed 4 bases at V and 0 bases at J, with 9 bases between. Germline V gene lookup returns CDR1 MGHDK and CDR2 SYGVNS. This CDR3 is CASSAGGTNYGYTF. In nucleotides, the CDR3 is TGTGCCAGCAGTGCCGGAGGCACTAACTATGGCTACACCTTC.

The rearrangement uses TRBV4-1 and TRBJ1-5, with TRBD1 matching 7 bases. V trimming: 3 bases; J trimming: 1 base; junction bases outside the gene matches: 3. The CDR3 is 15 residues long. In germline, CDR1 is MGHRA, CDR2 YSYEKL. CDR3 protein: CASSQGQRSNQPQHF. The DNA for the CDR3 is TGCGCCAGCAGCCAGGGACAGAGGAGCAATCAGCCCCAGCATTTT.

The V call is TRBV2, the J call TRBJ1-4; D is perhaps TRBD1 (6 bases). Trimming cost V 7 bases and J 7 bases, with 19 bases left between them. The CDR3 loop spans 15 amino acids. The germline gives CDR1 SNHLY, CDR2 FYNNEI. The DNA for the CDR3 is TGTGCCAGCACCCCAAGGGGGGGGGTAGGTGAAAAACTGTTTTTT. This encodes CASTPRGGVGEKLFF.

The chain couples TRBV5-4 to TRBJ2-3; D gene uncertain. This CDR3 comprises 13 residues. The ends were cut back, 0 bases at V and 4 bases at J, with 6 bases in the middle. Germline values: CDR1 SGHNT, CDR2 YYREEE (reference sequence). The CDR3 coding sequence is TGTGCCAGCAGCTTGGGACTCTCAGATACGCAGTATTTT. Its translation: CASSLGLSDTQYF.

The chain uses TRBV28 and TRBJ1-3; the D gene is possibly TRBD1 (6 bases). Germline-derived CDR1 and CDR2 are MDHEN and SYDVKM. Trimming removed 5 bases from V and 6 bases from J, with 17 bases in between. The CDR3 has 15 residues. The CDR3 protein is CASSPPPPGANTIYF. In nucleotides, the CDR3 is TGTGCCAGCAGTCCACCTCCGCCAGGGGCAAACACCATATATTTT.

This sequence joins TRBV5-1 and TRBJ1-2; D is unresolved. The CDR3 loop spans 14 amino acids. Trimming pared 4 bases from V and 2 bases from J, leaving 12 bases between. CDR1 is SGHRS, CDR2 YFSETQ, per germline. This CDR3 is CASSESSGNYGYTF. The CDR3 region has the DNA TGCGCCAGCAGCGAGTCGTCGGGAAACTATGGCTACACCTTC. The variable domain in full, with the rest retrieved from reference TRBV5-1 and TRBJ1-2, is KAGVTQTPRYLIKTRGQQVTLSCSPISGHRSVSWYQQTPGQGLQFLFEYFSETQRNKGNFPGRFSGRQFSNSRSEMNVSTLELGDSALYLCASSESSGNYGYTFGSGTRLTVV.

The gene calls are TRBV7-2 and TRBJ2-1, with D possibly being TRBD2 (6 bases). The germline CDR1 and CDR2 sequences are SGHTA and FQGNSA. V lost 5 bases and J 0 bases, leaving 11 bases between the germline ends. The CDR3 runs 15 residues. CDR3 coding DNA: TGTGCCAGCAGCCTGACTAGGAGCTCCTACAATGAGCAGTTCTTC. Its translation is CASSLTRSSYNEQFF. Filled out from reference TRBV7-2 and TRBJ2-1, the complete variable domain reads GAGVSQSPSNKVTEKGKDVELRCDPISGHTALYWYRQSLGQGLEFLIYFQGNSAPDKSGLPSDRFSAERTGGSVSTLTIQRTQQEDSAVYLCASSLTRSSYNEQFFGPGTRLTVL.

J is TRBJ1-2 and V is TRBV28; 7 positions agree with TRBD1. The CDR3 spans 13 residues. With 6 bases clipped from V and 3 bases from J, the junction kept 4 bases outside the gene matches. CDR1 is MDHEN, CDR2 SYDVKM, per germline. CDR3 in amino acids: CASRPGQHYGYTF. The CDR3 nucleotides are TGTGCCAGCAGACCGGGACAGCACTATGGCTACACCTTC.

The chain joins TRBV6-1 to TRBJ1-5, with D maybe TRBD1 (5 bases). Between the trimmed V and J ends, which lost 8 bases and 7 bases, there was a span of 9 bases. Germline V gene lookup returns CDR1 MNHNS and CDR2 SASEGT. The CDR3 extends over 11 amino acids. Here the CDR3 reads CASSGGQPQHF. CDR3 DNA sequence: TGTGCCAGCTCGGGGGGGCAGCCCCAGCATTTT.

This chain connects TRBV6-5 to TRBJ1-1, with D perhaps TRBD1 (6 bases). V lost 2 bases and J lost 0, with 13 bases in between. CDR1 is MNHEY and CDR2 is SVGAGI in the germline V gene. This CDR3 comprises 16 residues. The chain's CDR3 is CASSYAGGWVNTEAFF. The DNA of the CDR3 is TGTGCCAGCAGTTACGCGGGGGGCTGGGTGAACACTGAAGCTTTCTTT.

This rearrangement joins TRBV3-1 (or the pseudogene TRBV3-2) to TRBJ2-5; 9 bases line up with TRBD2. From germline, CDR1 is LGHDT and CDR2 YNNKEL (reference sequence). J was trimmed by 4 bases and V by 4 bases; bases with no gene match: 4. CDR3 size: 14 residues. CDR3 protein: CASSRRGGRETQYF. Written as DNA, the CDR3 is TGTGCCAGCAGCCGGCGGGGGGGCAGAGAGACCCAGTACTTC.

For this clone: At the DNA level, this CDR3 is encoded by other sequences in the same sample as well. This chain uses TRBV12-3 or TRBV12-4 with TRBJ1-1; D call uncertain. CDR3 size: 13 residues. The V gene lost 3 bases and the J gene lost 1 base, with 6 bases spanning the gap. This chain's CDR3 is CASSFRTNTEAFF. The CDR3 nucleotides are TGTGCCAGCAGTTTCAGAACGAACACTGAAGCTTTCTTT.

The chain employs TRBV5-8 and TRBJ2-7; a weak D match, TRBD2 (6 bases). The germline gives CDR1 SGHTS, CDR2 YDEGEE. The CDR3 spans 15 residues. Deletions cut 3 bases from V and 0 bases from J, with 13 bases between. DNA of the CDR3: TGTGCCAGCAGCTCCTACGGGGGTAGCTCCTACGAGCAGTACTTC. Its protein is CASSSYGGSSYEQYF. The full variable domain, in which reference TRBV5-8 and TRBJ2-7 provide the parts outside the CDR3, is EAGVTQSPTHLIKTRGQQATLRCSPISGHTSVYWYQQALGLGLQFLLWYDEGEERNRGNFPPRFSGRQFPNYSSELNVNALELEDSALYLCASSSYGGSSYEQYFGPGTRLTVT.

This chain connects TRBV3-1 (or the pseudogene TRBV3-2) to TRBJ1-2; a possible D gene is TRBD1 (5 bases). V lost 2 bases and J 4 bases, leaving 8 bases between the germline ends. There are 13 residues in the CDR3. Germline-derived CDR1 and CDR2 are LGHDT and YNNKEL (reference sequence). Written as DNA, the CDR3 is TGTGCCAGCAGCCAACAGGGTAGCTATGGCTACACCTTC. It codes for CASSQQGSYGYTF.

For the CDR3, the DNA is TGTGCCAGCAGCGTTCCGCGGGGGGAGGCAGATACGCAGTATTTT. Translating gives CASSVPRGEADTQYF. This sequence joins TRBV9 and TRBJ2-3; 8 bases line up with TRBD2. CDR1 and CDR2 (germline): SGDLS, YYNGEE. CDR3 size: 15 residues. V gave up 2 bases and J gave up 4 bases; unmatched junction bases: 6.

CDR3 region: CASIRGEGEKLFF. The CDR3 bases are TGTGCCAGCATACGGGGTGAGGGTGAAAAACTGTTTTTT. V gene TRBV25-1 combines with J gene TRBJ1-4; D remains ambiguous. This CDR3 contains 13 residues. V gave up 7 bases and J gave up 7 bases, with 13 bases separating them. CDR1 is MGHDK, CDR2 SYGVNS, per germline.

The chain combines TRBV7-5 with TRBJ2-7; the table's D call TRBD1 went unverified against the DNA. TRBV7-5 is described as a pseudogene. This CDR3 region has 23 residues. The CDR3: CARSLAGQGKGWPGWDALYEQYF. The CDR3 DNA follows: TGTGCCAGAAGCTTAGCCGGACAGGGGAAAGGGTGGCCGGGATGGGATGCCCTCTACGAGCAGTACTTC.

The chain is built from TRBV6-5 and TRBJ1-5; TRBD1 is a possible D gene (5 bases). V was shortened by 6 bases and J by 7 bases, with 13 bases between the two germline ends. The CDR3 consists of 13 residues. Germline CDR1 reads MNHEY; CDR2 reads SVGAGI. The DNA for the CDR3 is TGTGCCAGCAGCGTGGGGGGTGGCCAGCCCCAGCATTTT. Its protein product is CASSVGGGQPQHF.

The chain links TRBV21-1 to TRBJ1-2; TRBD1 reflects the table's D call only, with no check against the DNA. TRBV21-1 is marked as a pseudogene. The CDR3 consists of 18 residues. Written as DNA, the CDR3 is TGTGCCAGCAGCAAGGAGTCCCAAGGGGCAGGGTGGCCTGATGGCTACACCTTC. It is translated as CASSKESQGAGWPDGYTF.

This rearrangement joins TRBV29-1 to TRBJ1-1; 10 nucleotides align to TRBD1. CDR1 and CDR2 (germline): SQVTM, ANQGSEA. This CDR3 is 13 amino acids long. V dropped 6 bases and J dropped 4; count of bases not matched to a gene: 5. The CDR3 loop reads CSVRTGGSTEAFF. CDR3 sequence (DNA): TGCAGCGTGAGGACAGGGGGGAGCACTGAAGCTTTCTTT. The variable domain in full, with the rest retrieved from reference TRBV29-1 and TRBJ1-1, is SAVISQKPSRDICQRGTSLTIQCQVDSQVTMMFWYRQQPGQSLTLIATANQGSEATYESGFVIDKFPISRPNLTFSTLTVSNMSPEDSSIYLCSVRTGGSTEAFFGQGTRLTVV.

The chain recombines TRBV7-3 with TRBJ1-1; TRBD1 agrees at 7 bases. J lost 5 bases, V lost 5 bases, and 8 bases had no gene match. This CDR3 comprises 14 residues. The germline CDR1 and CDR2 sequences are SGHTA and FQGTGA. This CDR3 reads CASSASGTATEAFF. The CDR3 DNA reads TGTGCCAGCAGCGCGTCCGGGACAGCTACTGAAGCTTTCTTT.

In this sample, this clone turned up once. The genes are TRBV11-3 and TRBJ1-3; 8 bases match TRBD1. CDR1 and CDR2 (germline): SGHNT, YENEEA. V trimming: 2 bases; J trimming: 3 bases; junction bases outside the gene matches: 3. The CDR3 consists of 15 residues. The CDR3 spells CASSLTGGVGNTIYF. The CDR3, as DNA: TGTGCCAGCAGCTTAACAGGGGGTGTTGGAAACACCATATATTTT.

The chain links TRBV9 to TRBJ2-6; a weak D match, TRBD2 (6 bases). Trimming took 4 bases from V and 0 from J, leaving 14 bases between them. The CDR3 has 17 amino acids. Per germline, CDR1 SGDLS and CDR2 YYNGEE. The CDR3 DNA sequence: TGTGCCAGCAGCCCCTCGGGGGTTTACTCTGGGGCCAACGTCCTGACTTTC. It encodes CASSPSGVYSGANVLTF.

CDR3 DNA: TGTGCCAGCAGCCCCGGACAGGGTTTACCTGAGGACACTGAAGCTTTCTTT. Protein sequence: CASSPGQGLPEDTEAFF. The V call is TRBV7-2, the J call TRBJ1-1; 8 bases align to TRBD1. The CDR3 has 17 amino acids. Germline CDR1 SGHTA, CDR2 FQGNSA. Trimming removed 5 bases from V and 3 bases from J; junction bases left unmatched: 14.

CDR3 bases: TGTGCCAGTAGCCAAAACTATCTGCTCGAGCAGTACTTC. It codes for CASSQNYLLEQYF. J is TRBJ2-7 and V is TRBV19; D is unclear. Trimming removed 6 bases from V and 6 bases from J, with 15 bases in between. Germline V gives CDR1 LNHDA, CDR2 SQIVND (reference sequence). This CDR3 is built from 13 residues.

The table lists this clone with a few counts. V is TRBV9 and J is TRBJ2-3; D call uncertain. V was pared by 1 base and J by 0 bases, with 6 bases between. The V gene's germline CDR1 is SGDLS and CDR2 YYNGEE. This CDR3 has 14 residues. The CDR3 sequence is CASSVSSSTDTQYF. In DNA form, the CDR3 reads TGTGCCAGCAGCGTATCGAGTAGCACAGATACGCAGTATTTT. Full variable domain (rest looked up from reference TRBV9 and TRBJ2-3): DSGVTQTPKHLITATGQRVTLRCSPRSGDLSVYWYQQSLDQGLQFLIQYYNGEERAKGNILERFSAQQFPDLHSELNLSSLELGDSALYFCASSVSSSTDTQYFGPGTRLTVL.